One and the same sample provided the 4 T cell receptor beta chains below, sequenced in a study of T cells after yellow fever vaccination. TCRdb passed the 5' RACE reads through MiXCR, listing each CDR3 protein once. The table has under 600,000 distinct CDR3 sequences, approximately 12% seen once. Material: PBMCs, obtained on the day of the yellow fever booster vaccination. The receptors come from a man aged 25 to 45 who received the YFV17D yellow fever vaccine.

This clonotype was recorded a few times. The chain couples TRBV12-3 or TRBV12-4 to TRBJ2-7; TRBD2 is a possible D gene (7 bases). The CDR3 contains 14 residues. V gave up 3 bases and J gave up 5 bases, with 14 bases separating them. The CDR3 DNA reads as TGTGCCAGCAGTTTTGGGACACGGGGGGACGAGCAGTACTTC. Its protein product is CASSFGTRGDEQYF.

The table lists this clonotype with a few counts. CDR3 nucleotide sequence: TGTGCCACCAGGGGCGTAGCGGGGAGCTCCTACGAGCAGTACTTC. It codes for CATRGVAGSSYEQYF. V and J are TRBV12-3 or TRBV12-4 and TRBJ2-7, with TRBD2 identical over 8 bases. V trimming: 10 bases; J trimming: 0 bases; junction bases outside the gene matches: 11. The CDR3 extends over 15 amino acids.

The gene calls are TRBV30 and TRBJ2-2; 8 bases line up with TRBD2. The CDR3 totals 14 residues. V lost 0 bases to trimming and J lost 4 bases; unmatched junction nucleotides: 1. The germline CDR1 and CDR2 sequences are GTSNPN and SVGIG (reference sequence). CDR3 protein: CAWSVAGGTGELFF. CDR3 DNA: TGTGCCTGGAGTGTGGCGGGAGGCACCGGGGAGCTGTTTTTT.

V gene TRBV29-1 combines with J gene TRBJ2-7; D is ambiguous. Germline V gene data show CDR1 as SQVTM and CDR2 as ANQGSEA. V gave up 7 bases and J gave up 4 bases, with 14 bases separating them. CDR3 length equals 12 residues. CDR3 sequence: CSGRVDGYEQYF. The CDR3, as DNA: TGCAGCGGTCGCGTTGATGGTTACGAGCAGTACTTC.